This T cell receptor (beta chain) was recorded in a study of T cells in localized non-small cell lung cancer. Regarding this clone: Its antigen is still unknown.

This CDR3 region has 11 residues. Germline V CDR1 and CDR2: DFQATT, SNEGSKA (reference sequence). V dropped 6 bases and J dropped 5 bases, with 10 bases sitting between them. Data came from immunoSEQ multiplex PCR; TCRdb stores just in-frame clones and leaves some out. The sample contains some 140,000 clones, about 90% of which appear only once. Points from the study as a whole: Adjacent uninvolved lung tissue had the highest T cell clonality, exceeding tumor. A single tumor region was sequenced, leaving heterogeneity possible. Adjacent lung tissue had a median about 50 of the top 100 clones found in the tumor. Prolonged overall survival went with higher T cell density in the blood.

This receptor was taken from an older female donor with stage I lung adenocarcinoma. The J gene is TRBJ2-5, the V gene TRBV20-1; D remains unclear. This material consisted of peripheral blood, taken before any cancer treatment. This CDR3 reads CSALERETQYF. The DNA of the CDR3 is TGCAGTGCCCTGGAGAGGGAGACCCAGTACTTC.